This TCR beta chain stems from a study of regulatory T cells in long-lasting Graves disease. This clonotype has only one observation. The antigen is not known. Study-wide points: New patients shared fewer public clonotypes (roughly 990) than persistent patients did (more than 2,500).

Time point meaning: newly diagnosed GD, antithyroid drugs for less than 3 months. Extracted RNA from PBMCs served as the source of the TCR library. This CDR3 is 14 amino acids long. Germline assignment: CDR1 SNHLY and CDR2 FYNNEI. Unmatched junction bases numbered 5, after V lost 6 bases and J lost 5 bases. The authors built TCR beta libraries using iRepertoire HTBI primers and Arm-PCR of CDR3 regions. Via MiXCR, TCRdb re-called the multiplex PCR reads, giving one row per CDR3 protein. The sample lists 250,000 or so distinct CDR3 sequences, around 18% occurring once. This sample also belongs to another study, concerning T cells in Graves' hyperthyroidism and ophthalmopathy. That paper adds: Diagnosis rested on symptoms, serum thyroxine and TRAb, thyroid ultrasound, and orbital computed tomography.

The sequence was obtained from a woman in her thirties with Graves disease. The rearrangement joins TRBV2 to TRBJ1-5; TRBD1 matches 9 bases. The sample in question was peripheral blood mononuclear cells (PBMCs), obtained at new diagnosis, from a patient treated with antithyroid drugs. As DNA, the CDR3 is TGTGCCAGCAGAGGACAGGGGTTGGATCAGCCCCAGCATTTT. Its translation: CASRGQGLDQPQHF.